This record covers a single T cell receptor (beta chain). Antigen: not known. The source of the sample is a study of post-analysis software for immune sequencing data. Study-level information: Relapsing-remitting, secondary progressive and progressive-relapsing forms of multiple sclerosis all featured among disease courses.

Unique molecular identifiers tagged the TCR beta cDNA libraries. TCRdb re-called the PCR reads through MiXCR, storing one row per CDR3 protein. The sample includes approximately 730,000 distinct CDR3 sequences, just over 45% of them seen just once. Whole-study findings and limits: TRBV5-6, TRBV5-1 and TRBV20-1 were among 4 or 5 TRBV segments more frequent in patients than controls. Samples sharing a preparation batch grouped tightly together when assessed by F measure. Multiple sclerosis patients had significantly lower normalized Chao1 diversity than controls.

CDR1 and CDR2 (germline): SGHTA, FQGNSA. The CDR3 length is 13 residues. Trimming left V 5 bases short and J 7 bases short, with 14 bases between. The rearrangement uses TRBV7-2 and TRBJ1-2, with a possible D match to TRBD1 (6 bases). The source is a girl between 5 and 17 years old with multiple sclerosis. Sequencing used blood. CDR3 protein: CASSAIQGLGYTF. For the CDR3, the DNA is TGTGCCAGCAGCGCTATACAGGGTCTTGGCTACACCTTC.